This passage covers 9 T cell receptor beta chains from one sample sequenced in a study of T cell clonality in common variable immunodeficiency. Produced via immunoSEQ multiplex PCR; TCRdb's table is partial and in-frame only. The table lists 80,000 or so clones, with no singletons. The sequenced sample was peripheral blood mononuclear cells. These receptors were obtained from a person aged 18-70 years in good health.

This clone has ten or more counts. Incomplete CDR3 DNA: TGTGCCAGCAGCCCGGGGACAGCAGCGACC. Translated: CASSPGTAAT. The whole CDR3 is CASSPGTAATQYF. This chain links TRBV7-6 with TRBJ2-5, with 7 bases fitting TRBD1. The read is 3 residues too short to cover the CDR3 end, so that end is filled in from the germline J gene. The CDR3 has 13 residues. Germline V gene data show CDR1 as SGHVS and CDR2 as FNYEAQ. V dropped 5 bases and J dropped 7; count of bases not matched to a gene: 7.

The table lists this clone with a few counts. The read terminates 3 residues before the CDR3 end, so the remaining end is supplied by the germline J gene. V usage is TRBV18 and J usage is TRBJ1-1; 9 bases align to TRBD1. The CDR3 runs to 16 residues. Trimming cost V 3 bases and J 1 base; bases outside gene matches: 6. Germline loops: CDR1 KGHSH, CDR2 LQKENI. The CDR3 DNA, read in part, is TGTGCCAGCTCACCGTACAGGGGGCAGGCGAACACTGAA. It translates to CASSPYRGQANTE. The CDR3 as a whole reads CASSPYRGQANTEAFF.

In its sample, this clone was seen many times. The read gets to within 3 residues of the CDR3 end, and the germline J gene fills in the rest. The chain employs TRBV5-1 and TRBJ1-1; D is possibly TRBD1 (5 bases). V was pared by 4 bases and J by 4 bases, with 17 bases between. The CDR3 totals 15 residues. Germline V gene lookup returns CDR1 SGHRS and CDR2 YFSETQ. CDR3 sequence reads: CASSLEQGGFTEAFF. The DNA read from the CDR3 is TGCGCCAGCAGCCTCGAGCAGGGCGGATTCACTGAA. Using reference TRBV5-1 and TRBJ1-1 for the parts outside the CDR3, the full variable domain is KAGVTQTPRYLIKTRGQQVTLSCSPISGHRSVSWYQQTPGQGLQFLFEYFSETQRNKGNFPGRFSGRQFSNSRSEMNVSTLELGDSALYLCASSLEQGGFTEAFFGQGTRLTVV.

This clone was recorded at least ten times. The missing CDR3 end, 3 residues past where the read stops, is filled in from the germline J gene. The rearrangement joins TRBV6-2 or TRBV6-3 to TRBJ2-1; D is unclear. Between the trimmed V and J ends, which lost 7 bases and 0 bases, there was a span of 10 bases. Germline loops: CDR1 MNHEY, CDR2 SVGEGT. The CDR3 runs 14 residues. The sequenced part of the CDR3 DNA is TGTGCCAGCACCACAGAGTCCTCCTACAATGAG. Its protein is CASTTESSYNE. The CDR3 in full is CASTTESSYNEQFF.

Comments on this clone: The CDR3 end falls 3 residues outside the read, so it is completed with the germline J gene. The chain is built from TRBV10-2 and TRBJ1-4; D might be TRBD1 (6 bases). V lost 6 bases and J 6 bases, leaving 17 bases between the germline ends. This CDR3 comprises 15 residues. Germline values: CDR1 WSHSY, CDR2 SAAADI. Partial CDR3 DNA: TGCGCCAGCAGCCTCTCCCGGGGGGCGGATGAAAAA. Its translation is CASSLSRGADEK. The full CDR3 is CASSLSRGADEKLFF.

This clone appeared many times. Read sequence stops 3 residues before the CDR3 end, and the germline J gene provides the missing end. The rearrangement uses TRBV6-4 and TRBJ2-6, with 7 nucleotides matching TRBD2. The CDR3 spans 17 residues. Germline CDR1 MRHNA, CDR2 SNTAGT. The V and J ends lost 0 bases and 0 bases, in that order; junction bases with no gene match: 2. The DNA read from the CDR3 is TGTGCCAGCAGTGACTCTTGGGGGGGCTCTGGGGCCAACGTC. Translating it yields CASSDSWGGSGANV. The complete CDR3 protein is CASSDSWGGSGANVLTF.

This clone was counted many times. The junction differs from germline at one of its ends, possibly a read error. Coverage ceases 3 residues before the CDR3 finishes, and the germline J gene fills in the end. The chain combines TRBV4-2 with TRBJ2-7; 10 positions agree with TRBD1. This CDR3 has 15 amino acids. CDR1 is LGHNA and CDR2 is YNFKEQ in the germline V gene. The CDR3 spells CASSQDRDRGYEQYF. Partial CDR3 DNA: TGCGCCAGCAGCCAAGACCGGGACAGGGGCTACGAG.

This clone was picked up many times. The CDR3 is cut off 3 residues early in the read; its end comes from the germline J gene. The rearrangement uses TRBV3-1 (or the pseudogene TRBV3-2) and TRBJ1-1; weak D call: TRBD1 (5 bases). This CDR3 region has 12 residues. Germline V lookup: CDR1 LGHDT, CDR2 YNNKEL (reference sequence). Trimming removed 4 bases at V and 4 bases at J, with 7 bases between. The sequenced part of the CDR3 DNA is TGTGCCAGCAGCCTAGGGGTCACTGAA. Encoded protein: CASSLGVTE. The entire CDR3 reads CASSLGVTEAFF.

This clone was seen a handful of times. The read ends 3 residues early relative to the CDR3; the germline J gene fills the gap. The rearrangement joins TRBV2 to TRBJ1-2; the D gene is possibly TRBD1 (6 bases). Trimming took 6 bases from V and 2 from J, leaving 13 bases between them. The V gene's germline CDR1 is SNHLY and CDR2 FYNNEI. The CDR3 is made up of 14 amino acids. The covered CDR3 bases are TGTGCCAGCAGGAACCCGGACAGAAACTATGGC. Protein product: CASRNPDRNYG. The complete CDR3 sequence is CASRNPDRNYGYTF.